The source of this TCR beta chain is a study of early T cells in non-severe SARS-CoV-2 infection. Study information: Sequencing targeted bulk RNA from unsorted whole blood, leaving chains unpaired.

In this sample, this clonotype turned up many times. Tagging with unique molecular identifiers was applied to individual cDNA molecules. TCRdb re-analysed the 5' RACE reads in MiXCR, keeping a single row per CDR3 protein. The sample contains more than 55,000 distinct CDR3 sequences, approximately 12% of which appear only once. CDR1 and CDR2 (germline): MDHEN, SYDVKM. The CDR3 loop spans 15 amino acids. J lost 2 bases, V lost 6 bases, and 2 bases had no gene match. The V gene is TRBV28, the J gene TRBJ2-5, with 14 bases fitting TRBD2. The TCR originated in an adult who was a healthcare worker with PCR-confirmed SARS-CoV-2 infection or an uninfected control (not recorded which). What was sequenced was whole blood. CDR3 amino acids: CASSRLAGGQETQYF. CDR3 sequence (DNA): TGTGCCAGCAGCCGACTAGCGGGAGGGCAAGAGACCCAGTACTTC.